Below, 13 T cell receptor beta chains from the same sample are listed, as sequenced in a study of blood T cell repertoires in COVID-19. The repertoire was sequenced with immunoSEQ multiplex PCR; TCRdb's copy has only in-frame clones and lacks some. Seen here are about 86,000 clones, approximately 80% observed once, and the top ten hold under 35%. Sequencing was carried out using peripheral blood. All receptors derive from a woman of 80 years or more with active or convalescent COVID-19.

The chain links TRBV20-1 to TRBJ1-2; tentative D call: TRBD1 (5 bases). The CDR3 sequence is 13 residues long. Germline values: CDR1 DFQATT, CDR2 SNEGSKA (reference sequence). V lost 3 bases to trimming and J lost 5 bases, with 13 bases between them. CDR3 nucleotide sequence: TGCAGTGCTAGTATTCAGGGCGCGTATGGCTACACCTTC. Its protein is CSASIQGAYGYTF.

The chain couples TRBV2 to TRBJ1-3, with D perhaps matching TRBD1 (6 bases). V lost 0 bases and J lost 2, with 11 bases in between. CDR1 and CDR2 (germline): SNHLY, FYNNEI. The length of the CDR3 is 16 residues. The CDR3: CASSEARWTAGNTIYF. In DNA, the CDR3 is TGTGCCAGCAGTGAAGCACGTTGGACAGCTGGAAACACCATATATTTT.

V and J are TRBV4-3 and TRBJ2-1, with 10 bases identical to TRBD2. Germline CDR1 and CDR2: LGHNA and YSLEER. Trimming cost V 2 bases and J 1 base; bases outside gene matches: 2. This CDR3 has 16 amino acids. CDR3 sequence (DNA): TGCGCCAGCAGCCAAATAGCGGGGGGATCCTACAATGAGCAGTTCTTC. This codes for CASSQIAGGSYNEQFF.

This clone was seen a handful of times. The chain joins TRBV3-1 (or the pseudogene TRBV3-2) to TRBJ1-6, with D hard to call. Germline CDR1 reads LGHDT; CDR2 reads YNNKEL (reference sequence). V lost 4 bases to trimming and J lost 9 bases, with 7 bases between them. The CDR3 extends over 12 amino acids. Here the CDR3 DNA reads TGTGCCAGCAGCCTCACGGGTTCACCCCTCCACTTT. Amino acids: CASSLTGSPLHF.

The rearrangement joins TRBV28 to TRBJ1-2; no definite D call. CDR3 length: 17 residues. With 6 bases removed from V and 3 bases from J, the gap between germline ends came to 23 bases. Germline CDR1 MDHEN, CDR2 SYDVKM. The CDR3, as DNA: TGTGCCAGCAGCCCCGGCTGGGAAGGACTAATAGACTATGGCTACACCTTC. Amino acid sequence: CASSPGWEGLIDYGYTF.

The V call is TRBV5-6, the J call TRBJ1-2, with D tentatively TRBD1 (5 bases). Germline lookup yields CDR1 SGHDT and CDR2 YYEEEE. V lost 4 bases and J 8 bases, leaving 18 bases between the germline ends. The CDR3 extends over 14 amino acids. The CDR3 protein is CASSPLPGTGGYTF. CDR3 sequence (DNA): TGTGCCAGCAGCCCACTACCGGGGACTGGAGGCTACACCTTC.

The V and J genes are TRBV3-1 (or the pseudogene TRBV3-2) and TRBJ2-5, with 7 bases that match TRBD2. With 4 bases clipped from V and 4 bases from J, the junction kept 9 bases outside the gene matches. The CDR3 has 15 residues. Germline CDR1 is LGHDT and CDR2 is YNNKEL (reference sequence). The CDR3 loop is CASSPEAGRVETQYF. DNA for the CDR3: TGTGCCAGCAGCCCTGAAGCGGGAAGGGTAGAGACCCAGTACTTC.

The chain links TRBV6-5 to TRBJ1-3, with a weak D call TRBD1 (5 bases). V gave up 6 bases and J gave up 1 base, with 10 bases separating them. Germline lookup yields CDR1 MNHEY and CDR2 SVGAGI. The CDR3 contains 14 residues. The CDR3 coding sequence is TGTGCCAGCAGCCTCAGGGAATCTGGAAACACCATATATTTT. Translated: CASSLRESGNTIYF.

The chain is built from TRBV13 and TRBJ2-5, with 7 positions matching TRBD2. Germline values: CDR1 PRHDT, CDR2 FYEKMQ (reference sequence). This CDR3 has 17 residues. V shed 1 base, J shed 5 bases, and the junction held 13 bases outside the gene matches. CDR3 in amino acids: CASSLARRDYKGETQYF. CDR3 DNA sequence: TGTGCCAGCAGCTTAGCACGGCGGGACTACAAGGGGGAGACCCAGTACTTC.

This chain joins TRBV19 and TRBJ2-1, with 7 bases matching TRBD2. The CDR3 totals 14 residues. Unmatched junction bases numbered 8, after V lost 3 bases and J lost 9 bases. Germline assignment: CDR1 LNHDA and CDR2 SQIVND (reference sequence). The chain's CDR3 is CASSIQRGPSEQFF. The CDR3 nucleotides are TGTGCCAGTAGTATTCAGCGGGGACCTAGTGAGCAGTTCTTC.

This chain connects TRBV5-4 to TRBJ2-2; no clear D gene. Trimming took off 4 bases at V and 3 bases at J, with 10 bases between the two ends. This CDR3 is built from 14 residues. From germline, CDR1 is SGHNT and CDR2 YYREEE (reference sequence). The CDR3 is CASSPNSHTGELFF. In nucleotides, the CDR3 is TGTGCCAGCAGCCCCAACTCTCACACCGGGGAGCTGTTTTTT.

The J gene is TRBJ1-1, the V gene TRBV9; unclear D gene. Germline V gives CDR1 SGDLS, CDR2 YYNGEE. V shed 1 base and J shed 1 base, with 11 bases lying between them. The CDR3 sequence is 15 residues long. This CDR3 reads CASSVYEEPNTEAFF. In nucleotides, the CDR3 is TGTGCCAGCAGCGTATACGAGGAGCCGAACACTGAAGCTTTCTTT.

The chain uses TRBV27 and TRBJ1-2; unclear D gene. V was shortened by 7 bases and J by 6 bases, with 27 bases between the two germline ends. Germline assignment: CDR1 MNHEY and CDR2 SMNVEV (reference sequence). The CDR3 spans 17 residues. Written as DNA, the CDR3 is TGTGCCAGCAAGGATCGCCCTAGTTTGATCGACTGGGATGGCTACACCTTC. It is translated as CASKDRPSLIDWDGYTF.